A single sample is the source of the 23 T cell receptor beta chains below, sequenced in a study of T cell clonality in common variable immunodeficiency. TCRdb's copy holds only in-frame clones and misses some; the assay was immunoSEQ multiplex PCR. This record lists more than 55,000 clones, none seen once only, and the top ten clones contain under 0.9%. The sequenced sample consisted of peripheral blood mononuclear cells. The source of these receptors is a person between 18 and 75 years old in good health.

In this sample, this clone turned up many times. Read coverage stops 3 residues before the CDR3 terminus; the germline J gene supplies the remainder. V usage is TRBV5-1 and J usage is TRBJ2-7, with 15 bases that match TRBD2. Germline assignment: CDR1 SGHRS and CDR2 YFSETQ. The CDR3 length is 15 residues. V shed 4 bases and J 3 bases; nucleotides not matched to a gene: 2. CDR3 sequence reads: CASSPGLAGGYEQYF. CDR3 bases read: TGCGCCAGCAGCCCGGGACTAGCGGGAGGCTACGAG.

In this sample, this clone turned up many times. The read ends 3 residues early relative to the CDR3; the germline J gene fills the gap. The chain couples TRBV5-1 to TRBJ2-5, with 9 positions matching TRBD2. CDR3 length equals 19 residues. V was pared by 0 bases and J by 2 bases, with 14 bases of the junction left unmatched. Looked up from germline, CDR1 is SGHRS and CDR2 is YFSETQ. The chain's CDR3 is CASSLAGLAGDLGQETQYF. The CDR3 DNA, read in part, is TGCGCCAGCAGCTTGGCCGGGTTAGCGGGGGATTTAGGTCAAGAGACC.

This clone was counted at least ten times. The sequenced fragment ends 3 residues before the CDR3 boundary, so the rest is inferred from the germline J gene. This chain links TRBV18 with TRBJ2-3; TRBD1 aligns across 7 bases. Germline V gene lookup returns CDR1 KGHSH and CDR2 LQKENI. The CDR3 length is 16 residues. V gave up 5 bases and J gave up 6 bases; unmatched junction bases: 14. The CDR3 region is CASSSSTGTGRDTQYF. The DNA read from the CDR3 is TGTGCCAGCTCATCTTCGACAGGGACCGGGCGGGATACG.

This clone was seen at least ten times. The read ends 3 residues before the CDR3 terminus; that terminus is restored from the germline J gene. The gene calls are TRBV12-3 or TRBV12-4 and TRBJ2-1; TRBD2 matches 9 bases. This CDR3 spans 15 amino acids. Unmatched junction bases numbered 11, after V lost 7 bases and J lost 7 bases. CDR3 sequence reads: CASIRGAGGRNEQFF. CDR3 bases read: TGTGCCAGCATCCGAGGGGCGGGGGGGCGGAATGAG.

This clone was counted at least ten times. The read finishes 3 residues shy of the CDR3 end, and the germline J gene is used to complete it. The chain joins TRBV19 to TRBJ1-3; no reliable D call. From germline, CDR1 is LNHDA and CDR2 SQIVND (reference sequence). The CDR3 has 11 residues. Trimming removed 7 bases from V and 3 bases from J, with 4 bases in between. CDR3 bases read: TGTGCCAGTACCCTTGGAAACACC. Translated: CASTLGNT. The entire CDR3 protein is CASTLGNTIYF.

The table lists this clone with a few counts. Read data end 3 residues before the CDR3 end; the end is taken from the germline J gene. The chain links TRBV7-3 to TRBJ1-4; a weak D match, TRBD1 (5 bases). The CDR3 is 16 residues long. Germline V gene sequence: CDR1 SGHTA, CDR2 FQGTGA. CDR3 sequence: CASSPTPFSGANVLFF. The covered CDR3 bases are TGTGCCAGCAGCCCCACCCCGTTCTCTGGGGCCAACGTA.

To note about this clone: The read terminates 3 residues before the CDR3 end, so the remaining end is supplied by the germline J gene. This sequence joins TRBV2 and TRBJ2-3; D is possibly TRBD1 (6 bases). The germline CDR1 and CDR2 sequences are SNHLY and FYNNEI. There are 14 residues in the CDR3. The V gene lost 5 bases and the J gene lost 6 bases, with 15 bases spanning the gap. Incomplete CDR3 DNA: TGTGCCAGCAGTTCCGATACAGGGAACGATACG. Protein sequence: CASSSDTGNDT. The full CDR3 protein is CASSSDTGNDTQYF. The full variable domain, completed using reference TRBV2 and TRBJ2-3, is EPEVTQTPSHQVTQMGQEVILRCVPISNHLYFYWYRQILGQKVEFLVSFYNNEISEKSEIFDDQFSVERPDGSNFTLKIRSTKLEDSAMYFCASSSDTGNDTQYFGPGTRLTVL.

This clone has only a few counts. The read ends 3 residues shy of where the CDR3 ends; the end is completed using the germline J gene. The chain is built from TRBV18 and TRBJ1-2; TRBD1 agrees at 7 bases. Germline V lookup: CDR1 KGHSH, CDR2 LQKENI. The CDR3 has 15 amino acids. This CDR3 is CASSRSGGFYNDYTF. The covered CDR3 bases are TGTGCCAGCTCACGTTCAGGGGGGTTTTACAATGAC.

This clone occurred many times. The part of the CDR3 DNA that was read is TGCGCCAGCAGCCAAGAGGCAGGGGGTGGTGGGAAA. Protein product: CASSQEAGGGGK. The complete CDR3 sequence is CASSQEAGGGGKLFF. The V gene is TRBV4-1, the J gene TRBJ1-4, with 7 bases lining up with TRBD1. The read gets to within 3 residues of the CDR3 end, and the germline J gene fills in the rest. There are 15 residues in the CDR3. Germline V gives CDR1 MGHRA, CDR2 YSYEKL.

This clone was observed many times. The read stops 3 residues short of the end of the CDR3; the missing end is completed from the germline J gene. The genes are TRBV2 and TRBJ2-3; 10 bases match TRBD1. J lost 5 bases, V lost 7 bases, and 3 bases had no gene match. The CDR3 consists of 13 residues. Per the germline V gene, CDR1 is SNHLY and CDR2 is FYNNEI. The CDR3 region is CASTRTGGDTQYF. Incomplete CDR3 DNA: TGTGCCAGCACCCGGACAGGGGGAGATACG.

At least ten counts were recorded for this clone. With the read ending 3 residues before the CDR3 end, the germline J gene is used to fill in that end. This chain connects TRBV12-3 or TRBV12-4 to TRBJ2-1, with 7 bases identical to TRBD1. The V gene end was trimmed by 2 bases and the J gene end by 2 bases; junction bases not matched to a gene: 3. The CDR3 sequence is 15 residues long. The DNA read from the CDR3 is TGTGCCAGCAGTTTAAGAGGGGGCACCTACAATGAG. Translating it yields CASSLRGGTYNE. The CDR3 reads in full as CASSLRGGTYNEQFF.

This clone was counted only a few times. The missing CDR3 end, 3 residues past where the read stops, is filled in from the germline J gene. The J gene is TRBJ2-3, the V gene TRBV5-1; 8 positions match TRBD2. Germline V gives CDR1 SGHRS, CDR2 YFSETQ. The CDR3 spans 15 residues. The junction had 6 bases not matched to a gene; V was cut back by 2 bases and J by 4 bases. The sequenced part of the CDR3 DNA is TGCGCCAGCAGCTTCGGGACTAGTGGCGCAGATACG. This sequence encodes CASSFGTSGADT. The whole CDR3 sequence is CASSFGTSGADTQYF.

This clone was observed many times. The observed sequence ends 3 residues before the CDR3 terminus, with the missing tail filled in from the germline J gene. The rearrangement links TRBV4-1 to TRBJ1-5; the match to TRBD1 covers 9 bases. With 0 bases clipped from V and 9 bases from J, the junction kept 6 bases outside the gene matches. CDR1 MGHRA and CDR2 YSYEKL come from the germline V gene. The CDR3 sequence is 15 residues long. The sequenced CDR3 bases are TGCGCCAGCAGCCAAGAGATGGGACAGGGCCGGCCC. Protein product: CASSQEMGQGRP. The whole CDR3 sequence is CASSQEMGQGRPQHF.

This clone was seen repeatedly, ten times or more. The CDR3 end lies 3 residues beyond the end of the read and is filled in from the germline J gene. The V and J genes are TRBV6-2 or TRBV6-3 and TRBJ1-5; weak D call: TRBD1 (5 bases). Germline V CDR1 and CDR2: MNHEY, SVGEGT. The CDR3 runs 15 residues. V was trimmed by 7 bases and J by 2 bases, leaving 15 bases between them. The sequenced part of the CDR3 DNA is TGTGCCAGCACTAAGAGGAGGGGTGGCAATCAGCCC. It codes for CASTKRRGGNQP. The CDR3 as a whole reads CASTKRRGGNQPQHF.

This clone was seen ten or more times. The CDR3 extends 3 residues past the end of the read, so its final part is completed from the germline J gene. The chain carries TRBV7-2 and TRBJ1-1; no clear D. CDR3 length equals 14 residues. CDR1 is SGHTA, CDR2 FQGNSA, per germline. V was shortened by 6 bases and J by 5 bases, with 16 bases between the two germline ends. The sequenced CDR3 bases are TGTGCCAGCAGTCACGCGACGGAACAGACTGAA. As protein: CASSHATEQTE. The entire CDR3 sequence reads CASSHATEQTEAFF.

This clone was seen repeatedly, ten times or more. The CDR3 end falls 3 residues outside the read, so it is completed with the germline J gene. The chain uses TRBV7-2 and TRBJ2-3; tentatively, D is TRBD2 (5 bases). The length of the CDR3 is 13 residues. Trimming pared 7 bases from V and 1 base from J, leaving 9 bases between. Germline CDR1 is SGHTA and CDR2 is FQGNSA. The CDR3 sequence: CASTFGGTDTQYF. The CDR3 bases that were read are TGTGCCAGCACCTTCGGGGGCACAGATACG.

The sample holds a few counts of this clone. The CDR3 is cut off 3 residues early in the read; its end comes from the germline J gene. The chain is built from TRBV7-2 and TRBJ2-4; 10 nucleotides line up with TRBD1. The germline V gene encodes CDR1 SGHTA and CDR2 FQGNSA. This CDR3 spans 13 amino acids. CDR3 bases read: TGTGCCAGCAGTCCGACAGGGGGCGATGGT. This translates into CASSPTGGDG. The entire CDR3 reads CASSPTGGDGQYF.

This clone was recorded at least ten times. The CDR3 end is not reached by the read, which stops 3 residues before it; the germline J gene fills it in. The chain carries TRBV12-3 or TRBV12-4 and TRBJ1-1, with D possibly matching TRBD1 (5 bases). V lost 6 bases and J 3 bases, leaving 23 bases between the germline ends. The CDR3 consists of 17 residues. The CDR3 DNA, read in part, is TGTGCCAGCAGCCTCTCCTGGCGGGGACGTGAAGACACTGAA. This encodes CASSLSWRGREDTE. The CDR3 as a whole reads CASSLSWRGREDTEAFF.

Notes on this clone: One end of the junction does not line up with germline, which may come from a read error. The CDR3 bases that were read are TGTACCTGGACCGGGACTGGGGCGGGGACG. This codes for CTWTGTGAGT. The CDR3 in its entirety is CTWTGTGAGTQYF. V and J are TRBV30 and TRBJ2-3, with D perhaps matching TRBD2 (6 bases). The read comes to an end 3 residues before the CDR3 does, leaving the germline J gene to fill in the end. CDR1 is GTSNPN and CDR2 is SVGIG in the germline V gene (reference sequence). The CDR3 has 13 residues.

This clone has a count of ten or more. The sequence runs out 3 residues before the end of the CDR3; the remainder is reconstructed from the germline J gene. V is TRBV5-4 and J is TRBJ2-1; the match to TRBD2 covers 11 bases. From germline, CDR1 is SGHNT and CDR2 YYREEE (reference sequence). V gave up 1 base and J gave up 3 bases; unmatched junction bases: 0. The CDR3 has 15 amino acids. CDR3 loop: CASSLTSGSYNEQFF. The CDR3 DNA, read in part, is TGTGCCAGCAGCTTGACTAGCGGGAGCTACAATGAG.

To note about this clone: A much larger clone sits a single nucleotide away, making a read error possible. The read ends 3 residues before the CDR3 terminus; that terminus is restored from the germline J gene. The V call is TRBV19, the J call TRBJ2-3; the D gene is possibly TRBD2 (6 bases). Germline CDR1 and CDR2: LNHDA and SQIVND (reference sequence). There are 12 residues in the CDR3. This CDR3 reads CASSMGGQPQYF. The sequenced CDR3 bases are TGTGCCAGTAGTATGGGGGGTCAGCCG.

There are many counts of this clone. The CDR3 extends 3 residues past the end of the read, so its final part is completed from the germline J gene. The chain recombines TRBV5-1 with TRBJ2-1, with D uncertain. V was clipped by 3 bases and J by 7 bases, with 14 bases between them. Germline loops: CDR1 SGHRS, CDR2 YFSETQ. The CDR3 runs to 14 residues. The sequenced CDR3 bases are TGCGCCAGCAGCTCTTCAACGTCCGGGAATGAG. Translating gives CASSSSTSGNE. The entire CDR3 reads CASSSSTSGNEQFF.

This clone occurred many times. The read stops 3 residues short of the end of the CDR3; the missing end is completed from the germline J gene. The chain is built from TRBV7-2 and TRBJ2-5; TRBD1 matches 7 bases. The germline gives CDR1 SGHTA, CDR2 FQGNSA. J gave up 5 bases and V 0 bases, and 6 bases lay outside the gene matches. The CDR3 contains 15 residues. The CDR3 sequence is CASSLASVQGETQYF. CDR3 DNA, as far as it was read: TGTGCCAGCAGCTTAGCGTCGGTACAGGGGGAGACC.